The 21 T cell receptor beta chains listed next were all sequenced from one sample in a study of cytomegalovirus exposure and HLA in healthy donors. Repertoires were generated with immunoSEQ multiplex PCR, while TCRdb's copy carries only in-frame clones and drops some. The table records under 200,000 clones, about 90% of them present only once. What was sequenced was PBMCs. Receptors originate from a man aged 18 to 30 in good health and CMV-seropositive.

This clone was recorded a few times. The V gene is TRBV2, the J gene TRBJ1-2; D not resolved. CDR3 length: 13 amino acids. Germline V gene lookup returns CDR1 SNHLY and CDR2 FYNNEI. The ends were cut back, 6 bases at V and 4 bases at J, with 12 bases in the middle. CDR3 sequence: CASRSPERYGYTF. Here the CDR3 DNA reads TGTGCCAGCAGGTCGCCAGAGCGCTATGGCTACACCTTC.

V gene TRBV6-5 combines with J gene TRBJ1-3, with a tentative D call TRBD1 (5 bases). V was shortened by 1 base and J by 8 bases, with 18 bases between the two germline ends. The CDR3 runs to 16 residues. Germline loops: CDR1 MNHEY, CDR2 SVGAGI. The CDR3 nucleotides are TGTGCCAGCAGTTACTTCGGGGCCGGGAGCATTGACACCATATATTTT. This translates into CASSYFGAGSIDTIYF.

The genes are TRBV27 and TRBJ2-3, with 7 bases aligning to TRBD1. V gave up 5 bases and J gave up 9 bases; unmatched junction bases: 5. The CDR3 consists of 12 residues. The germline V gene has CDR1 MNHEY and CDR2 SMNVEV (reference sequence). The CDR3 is CASSPRQGTQYF. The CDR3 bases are TGTGCCAGCAGTCCGCGACAGGGAACGCAGTATTTT.

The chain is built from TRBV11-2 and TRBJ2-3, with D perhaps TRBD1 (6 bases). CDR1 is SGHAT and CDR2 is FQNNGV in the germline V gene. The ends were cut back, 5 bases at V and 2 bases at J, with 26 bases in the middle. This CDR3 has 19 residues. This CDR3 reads CASSVNRDILEAYTDTQYF. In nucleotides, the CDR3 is TGTGCCAGCAGCGTAAACCGGGACATTCTAGAAGCATACACAGATACGCAGTATTTT.

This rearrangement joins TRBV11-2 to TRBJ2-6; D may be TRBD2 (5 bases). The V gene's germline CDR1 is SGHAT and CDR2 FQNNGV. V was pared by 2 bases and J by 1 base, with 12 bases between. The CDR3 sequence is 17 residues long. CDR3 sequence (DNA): TGTGCCAGCAGCTTAAACTGGCGGGCATCTGGGGCCAACGTCCTGACTTTC. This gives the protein CASSLNWRASGANVLTF. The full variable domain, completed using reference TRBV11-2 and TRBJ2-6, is EAGVAQSPRYKIIEKRQSVAFWCNPISGHATLYWYQQILGQGPKLLIQFQNNGVVDDSQLPKDRFSAERLKGVDSTLKIQPAKLEDSAVYLCASSLNWRASGANVLTFGAGSRLTVL.

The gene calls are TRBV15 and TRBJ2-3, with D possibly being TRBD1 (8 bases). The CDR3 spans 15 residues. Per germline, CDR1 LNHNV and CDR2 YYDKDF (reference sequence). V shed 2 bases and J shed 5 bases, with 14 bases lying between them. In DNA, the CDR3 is TGTGCCACCAGCAGAACAGGGGGGGACGGAGATACGCAGTATTTT. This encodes CATSRTGGDGDTQYF.

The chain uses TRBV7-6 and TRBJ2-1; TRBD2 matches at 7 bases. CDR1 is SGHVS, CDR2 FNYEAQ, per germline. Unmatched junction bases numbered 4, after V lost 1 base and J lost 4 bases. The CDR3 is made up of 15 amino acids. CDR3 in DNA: TGTGCCAGCAGCTTAGAGGGGACTAAGTACAATGAGCAGTTCTTC. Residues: CASSLEGTKYNEQFF. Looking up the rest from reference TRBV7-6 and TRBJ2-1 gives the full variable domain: GAGVSQSPRYKVTKRGQDVALRCDPISGHVSLYWYRQALGQGPEFLTYFNYEAQQDKSGLPNDRFSAERPEGSISTLTIQRTEQRDSAMYRCASSLEGTKYNEQFFGPGTRLTVL.

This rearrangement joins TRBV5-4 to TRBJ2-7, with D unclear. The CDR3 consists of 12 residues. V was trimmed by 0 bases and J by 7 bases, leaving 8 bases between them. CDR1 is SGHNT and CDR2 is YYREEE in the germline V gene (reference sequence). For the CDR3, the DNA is TGTGCCAGCAGCTTGGGCGTGTCAGAGCAGTACTTC. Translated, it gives CASSLGVSEQYF.

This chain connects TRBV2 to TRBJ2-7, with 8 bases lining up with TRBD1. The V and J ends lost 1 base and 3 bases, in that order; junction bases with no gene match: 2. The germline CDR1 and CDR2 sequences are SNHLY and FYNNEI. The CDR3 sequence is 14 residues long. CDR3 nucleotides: TGTGCCAGCAGTGAAGACAGGGGGGACTACGAGCAGTACTTC. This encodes CASSEDRGDYEQYF.

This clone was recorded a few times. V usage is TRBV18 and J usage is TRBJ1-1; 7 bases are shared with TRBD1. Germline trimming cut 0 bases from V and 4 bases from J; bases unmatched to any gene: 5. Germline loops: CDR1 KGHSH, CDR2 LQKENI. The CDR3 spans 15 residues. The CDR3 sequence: CASSPPSGQLTEAFF. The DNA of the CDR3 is TGTGCCAGCTCACCACCATCGGGACAGCTCACTGAAGCTTTCTTT.

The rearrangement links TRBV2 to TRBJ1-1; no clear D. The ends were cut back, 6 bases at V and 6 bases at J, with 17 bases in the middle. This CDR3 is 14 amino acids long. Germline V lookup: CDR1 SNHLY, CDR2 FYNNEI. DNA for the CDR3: TGTGCCAGCAGATCCTTAGCTAATCTATCTGAAGCTTTCTTT. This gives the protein CASRSLANLSEAFF. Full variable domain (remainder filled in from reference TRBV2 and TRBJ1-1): EPEVTQTPSHQVTQMGQEVILRCVPISNHLYFYWYRQILGQKVEFLVSFYNNEISEKSEIFDDQFSVERPDGSNFTLKIRSTKLEDSAMYFCASRSLANLSEAFFGQGTRLTVV.

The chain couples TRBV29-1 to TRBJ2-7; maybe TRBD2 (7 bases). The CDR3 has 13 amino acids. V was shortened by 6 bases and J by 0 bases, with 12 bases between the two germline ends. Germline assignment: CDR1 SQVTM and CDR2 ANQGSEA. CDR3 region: CSVGGRSSYEQYF. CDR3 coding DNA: TGCAGCGTGGGGGGGCGGAGCTCCTACGAGCAGTACTTC.

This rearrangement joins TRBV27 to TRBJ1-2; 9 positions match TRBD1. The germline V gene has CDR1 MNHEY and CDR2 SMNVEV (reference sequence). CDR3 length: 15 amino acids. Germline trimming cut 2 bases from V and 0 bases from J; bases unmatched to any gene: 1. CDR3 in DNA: TGTGCCAGCAGTTTAAACAGGGGGCCTAACTATGGCTACACCTTC. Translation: CASSLNRGPNYGYTF.

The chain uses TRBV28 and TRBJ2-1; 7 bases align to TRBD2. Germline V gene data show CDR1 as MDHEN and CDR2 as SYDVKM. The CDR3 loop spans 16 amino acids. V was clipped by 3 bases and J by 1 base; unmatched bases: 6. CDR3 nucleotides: TGTGCCAGCAGTTTCAACGGACTAGTATCCTACAATGAGCAGTTCTTC. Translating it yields CASSFNGLVSYNEQFF.

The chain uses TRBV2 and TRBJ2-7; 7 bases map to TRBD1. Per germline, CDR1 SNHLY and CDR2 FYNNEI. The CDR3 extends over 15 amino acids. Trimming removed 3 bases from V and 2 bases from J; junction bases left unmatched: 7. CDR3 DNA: TGTGCCAGCAGTGATGGGACAGTCGCAACCTACGAGCAGTACTTC. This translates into CASSDGTVATYEQYF.

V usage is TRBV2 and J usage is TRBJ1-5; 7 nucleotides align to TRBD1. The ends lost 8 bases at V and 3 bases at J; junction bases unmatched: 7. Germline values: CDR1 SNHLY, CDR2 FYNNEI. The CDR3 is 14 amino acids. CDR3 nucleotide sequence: TGTGCCAGCGGGGCGGACAGGAACAATCAGCCCCAGCATTTT. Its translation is CASGADRNNQPQHF.

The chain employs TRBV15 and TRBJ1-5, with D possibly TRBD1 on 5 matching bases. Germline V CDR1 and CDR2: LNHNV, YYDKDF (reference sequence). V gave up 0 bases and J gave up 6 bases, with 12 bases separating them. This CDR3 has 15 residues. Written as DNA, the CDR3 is TGTGCCACCAGCAGAGATGGGGGGACGGGTCAGCCCCAGCATTTT. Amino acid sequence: CATSRDGGTGQPQHF.

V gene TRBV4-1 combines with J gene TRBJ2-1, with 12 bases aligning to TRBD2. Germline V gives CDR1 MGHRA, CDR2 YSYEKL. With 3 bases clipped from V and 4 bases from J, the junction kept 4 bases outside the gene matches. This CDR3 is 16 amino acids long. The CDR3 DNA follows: TGCGCCAGCAGCCATCCCGGGACTAGCGGGTACAATGAGCAGTTCTTC. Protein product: CASSHPGTSGYNEQFF.

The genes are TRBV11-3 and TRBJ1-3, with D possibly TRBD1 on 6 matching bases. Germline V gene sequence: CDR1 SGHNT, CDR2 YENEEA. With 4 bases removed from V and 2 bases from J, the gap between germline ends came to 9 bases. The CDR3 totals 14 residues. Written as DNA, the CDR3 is TGTGCCAGCAGCTCCTGGACAGCTGGAAACACCATATATTTT. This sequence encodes CASSSWTAGNTIYF.

DNA of the CDR3: TGTGCCAGCAGTTTGTTTCCGGGAACAGGGGCACGTCAGCCCCAGCATTTT. Amino acids: CASSLFPGTGARQPQHF. The chain is built from TRBV28 and TRBJ1-5; 7 positions match TRBD1. This CDR3 region has 17 residues. The J segment lost 6 bases and the V segment lost 3 bases, leaving 14 bases of the junction unmatched. CDR1 MDHEN and CDR2 SYDVKM come from the germline V gene.

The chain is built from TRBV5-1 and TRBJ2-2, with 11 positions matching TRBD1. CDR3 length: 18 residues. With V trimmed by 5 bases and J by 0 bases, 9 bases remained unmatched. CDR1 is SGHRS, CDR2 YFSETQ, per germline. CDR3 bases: TGCGCCAGCAGGCCGACCATGGGACAGGGGGCGAACACCGGGGAGCTGTTTTTT. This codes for CASRPTMGQGANTGELFF.